The sequence of this TCR beta chain was determined in a study of blood T cells in healthy people across ages (dated by TCRdb to 2013 to 2016). Turning to the overall study: In model experiments, roughly one uniquely barcoded TCR beta cDNA molecule per two T cells was captured by template switching. To track age-related changes in TCR beta repertoire diversity, the study relied on deep sequencing normalized with unique cDNA molecular identifiers. The donors were split into four age groups: young (average around 16 years), middle-aged (around 40), aged (around 67) and long-lived (approximately 80). Using the same blood draw, the study looked at two additional independent replicas of 1 million unique cDNA reads for two donors, one aged 18 to 29 and the other aged 80 or older.

Libraries came from 5' RACE. The instrument given in TCRdb is Illumina HiSeq 2500. A second PCR of roughly 7 to 11 cycles was performed with a sample-barcoded 5' primer and a J-beta primer mix. A template-switch 5' adaptor carrying 12 random nucleotides introduced a unique molecular identifier onto each TCR beta cDNA molecule. At least 2.5 million CDR3-containing paired-end reads were obtained from each sample. First-strand cDNA was synthesized from all RNA with the Mint cDNA synthesis kit, primed by a TRBC-specific oligonucleotide. All cDNA was treated with uracil-DNA glycosylase and then went through a first 18-cycle PCR with the universal primers M1SS and BC2_uni_R. The study's processing was this. Each sample was normalized by randomly selecting 1 million high-quality reads, each carrying a distinct molecular identifier. Instead of being binned into consensus sequences, reads with shared molecular identifiers were discarded. MiTCR, with a Q25 quality threshold and the strictest error-elimination algorithm, was used for CDR3 identification, clonotype clustering and error correction. A nonparametric unseen species model with Euler transformation was used to estimate a lower bound on total TCR beta diversity. In-frame beta chains were kept once TCRdb had trimmed the public reads at Q25 with fastp and called clones with MiXCR. A single entry per CDR3 protein holds the most common genes and DNA from its merged rows. These V and J calls are TCRdb output, not the study's own analysis. The sample table records around 800,000 distinct CDR3 sequences; roughly 25% of these occur just once. The biggest ten clones account for around 3% of the sample.

Points on this clonotype: What this receptor recognizes is not known. No qualities accompany the bases; no much larger clone lies one base away.

The roughly 42 donors, aged about 6 to 95 years, were systemically healthy Caucasian individuals from Russia. Each donor gave around 9.8 milliliters of peripheral blood, collected into EDTA-treated Vacutainer tubes. Ficoll-Paque density-gradient centrifugation was used to isolate PBMCs, with at least 6 million obtained per sample. Trizol reagent was used to extract total RNA from the PBMCs, yielding at least 5 micrograms per sample. For every donor, an aliquot of PBMCs went through flow cytometry to measure the percentages of naive CD45RAhigh/CD27high T cells. Overall study outcomes, separate from this receptor: Donor CMV infection status was unknown, potentially confounding age-related changes in expanded clonotypes. Observed TCR beta diversity per million T cells fell roughly linearly with age, and a significant reduction was already apparent by age around 40. Estimates of total diversity from one million sequenced T cells were regarded as lower bounds and underestimates. Compared with the aged group, the long-lived group had more naive CD4+ T cells, fewer expanded clones and increased TCR diversity, suggesting age selection. Since profiling was done on bulk unsorted PBMCs, naive and antigen-experienced compartments could not be conclusively compared. A strong correlation was found between observed TCR beta diversity and the percentage of naive T cells measured by flow cytometry.

The V and J ends are trimmed by 1 base and 3 bases, leaving 12 bases between them. The CDR3 measures 15 amino acids from cysteine to phenylalanine. Here the CDR3 DNA is all that survives: 45 bases in frame from base 1. The germline V gene (reference sequence) yields DFQATT for CDR1 and SNEGSKA for CDR2. In addition, the sample was reused for a study of T cells of mothers and their children. As that second study puts it: Nine systemically healthy Caucasian individuals served as donors, namely three mothers together with their six children. cDNA synthesis used all of the extracted RNA, with 1.5 ug of RNA in each 15 ul reaction. Sample barcodes and 2-4 random nucleotides were added via the M1S primer in the second PCR. Over 8 million TCR beta CDR3 reads came from each mother, compared with 2.5 million to 3.5 million reads from each child. Thymic selection similarly shapes TCR recombination output in related and unrelated pairs, with minor effect from inherited differences. Normalized repertoire overlap in related mother-child pairs was always slightly higher than in unrelated mother-child pairs, but the difference was never significant. With a sensitivity of around 97 clones per million clonotypes, no persistent microchimeric T cell clones were detected. To look for features that set related mother-child pairs apart from unrelated individuals, the researchers ran deep NGS to compare the TCR beta repertoires of mothers and children. On average, the children were approximately 11 +/- 4 years old, while the mothers were 40 +/- 4 years old. Libraries were sequenced on Illumina HiSeq 2000 with 100+100 nt paired-end reads after adapter ligation with NEBNext reagents. To prevent cross-contamination, the mother and child libraries were prepared a month apart and were sequenced in separate runs. For each donor, between 500,000 and 2,000,000 distinct TCR beta clonotypes were identified. Naive TCR beta clonotypes were estimated from low-frequency clonotypes matched to each donor's FACS-determined naive share, without sorting.

The chain uses TRBV20-1 and TRBJ1-4; too little of a D gene remains to name it. This TCR was recovered from a boy between 10 and 17 years old in good health. Material: blood. CDR3 region: CSARGTDSANEKLFF. The DNA is as follows: TGCAGTGCTAGAGGGACCGATTCTGCTAATGAAAAACTGTTTTTT.